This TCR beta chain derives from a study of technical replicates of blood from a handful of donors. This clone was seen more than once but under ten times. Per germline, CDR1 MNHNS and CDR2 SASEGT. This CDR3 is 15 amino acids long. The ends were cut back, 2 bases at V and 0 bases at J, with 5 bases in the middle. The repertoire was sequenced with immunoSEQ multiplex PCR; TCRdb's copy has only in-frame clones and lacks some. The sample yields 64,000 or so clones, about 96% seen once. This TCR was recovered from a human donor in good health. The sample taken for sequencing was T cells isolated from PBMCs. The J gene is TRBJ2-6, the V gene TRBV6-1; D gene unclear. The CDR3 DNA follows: TGTGCCAGCAGTGAACGAGTCTCTGGGGCCAACGTCCTGACTTTC. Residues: CASSERVSGANVLTF.